Below are 16 T cell receptor beta chains sequenced from a single sample in a study of siplizumab effects on memory and regulatory T cells. Only in-frame clones appear in the TCRdb table, and some are missing; sequencing was by immunoSEQ multiplex PCR. This table holds some 100,000 clones, over 85% found once. What was sequenced was CD8+ T cells sorted from blood. The receptors were sampled from a human donor in good health.

The rearrangement joins TRBV7-9 to TRBJ1-4, with D uncertain. Germline values: CDR1 SEHNR, CDR2 FQNEAQ (reference sequence). Between the trimmed V and J ends, which lost 7 bases and 5 bases, there was a span of 5 bases. The CDR3 covers 11 residues. Here the CDR3 reads CASTINEKLFF. The CDR3 nucleotides are TGTGCCAGCACCATAAATGAAAAACTGTTTTTT.

This clone came up once. The rearrangement joins TRBV6-4 to TRBJ2-1; TRBD2 matches 8 bases. Germline CDR1 MRHNA, CDR2 SNTAGT. J gave up 5 bases and V 3 bases, and 6 bases lay outside the gene matches. The CDR3 totals 15 residues. Here the CDR3 DNA reads TGTGCCAGCAGTGATCGAGCGGGGGACCACAATGAGCAGTTCTTC. This sequence encodes CASSDRAGDHNEQFF.

The V gene is TRBV6-5, the J gene TRBJ1-1, with 10 bases matching TRBD1. CDR3 length equals 15 residues. Losses at the gene ends were 6 bases for V and 0 bases for J; bases not matched to a gene: 4. Germline V CDR1 and CDR2: MNHEY, SVGAGI. DNA for the CDR3: TGTGCCAGCAGCCCTGGGACAGGGGTGAACACTGAAGCTTTCTTT. Protein: CASSPGTGVNTEAFF.

The genes are TRBV7-6 and TRBJ2-7; 7 bases line up with TRBD2. The CDR3 extends over 12 amino acids. CDR1 and CDR2 from the germline V gene are SGHVS and FNYEAQ. J lost 6 bases, V lost 3 bases, and 2 bases had no gene match. CDR3 in DNA: TGTGCCAGCAGCTTCTCGGGAGGCGAGCAGTACTTC. It encodes CASSFSGGEQYF.

This chain uses TRBV6-1 with TRBJ2-1; 8 positions match TRBD2. Per the germline V gene, CDR1 is MNHNS and CDR2 is SASEGT. V trimming: 6 bases; J trimming: 4 bases; junction bases outside the gene matches: 11. This CDR3 region has 16 residues. CDR3 nucleotides: TGTGCCAGCAGGGAATCTTCTAGCGGGTATTACAATGAGCAGTTCTTC. Encoded protein: CASRESSSGYYNEQFF.

The chain recombines TRBV10-3 with TRBJ2-5, with no clear D. The CDR3 consists of 15 residues. Germline-derived CDR1 and CDR2 are ENHRY and SYGVKD. V lost 6 bases and J 1 base, leaving 15 bases between the germline ends. Here the CDR3 DNA reads TGTGCCATCAGCGAAGGGCTCCACCTCCAAGAGACCCAGTACTTC. Translation gives CAISEGLHLQETQYF.

This clone was observed once. The V gene is TRBV7-8, the J gene TRBJ1-1; 9 nucleotides line up with TRBD1. Germline V gene lookup returns CDR1 SGHVS and CDR2 FQNEAQ. The CDR3 covers 15 residues. Unmatched junction bases numbered 8, after V lost 5 bases and J lost 4 bases. CDR3 sequence: CASSAPGTGSTEAFF. CDR3 nucleotides: TGTGCCAGCAGCGCCCCCGGGACAGGGAGCACTGAAGCTTTCTTT.

The chain uses TRBV27 and TRBJ1-5; a possible D gene is TRBD1 (6 bases). Looked up from germline, CDR1 is MNHEY and CDR2 is SMNVEV (reference sequence). V dropped 1 base and J dropped 6 bases, with 16 bases sitting between them. This CDR3 spans 16 amino acids. This CDR3 is CASSLYAGVESQPQHF. The CDR3 region has the DNA TGTGCCAGCAGTTTATACGCAGGGGTCGAAAGTCAGCCCCAGCATTTT.

This rearrangement joins TRBV13 to TRBJ2-7; 7 bases map to TRBD1. V shed 3 bases and J 4 bases; nucleotides not matched to a gene: 3. Looked up from germline, CDR1 is PRHDT and CDR2 is FYEKMQ (reference sequence). The CDR3 extends over 13 amino acids. The DNA of the CDR3 is TGTGCCAGCAGCTTGGGGACAGCTTACGAGCAGTACTTC. Encoded protein: CASSLGTAYEQYF.

The genes are TRBV4-2 and TRBJ2-7, with 8 bases identical to TRBD1. V lost 2 bases, J lost 4 bases, and 7 bases stayed unmatched. Germline CDR1 and CDR2: LGHNA and YNFKEQ. The CDR3 has 15 amino acids. As DNA, the CDR3 is TGTGCCAGCAGCCAATCCGGGACAGGTGAATACGAGCAGTACTTC. Protein sequence: CASSQSGTGEYEQYF.

This chain connects TRBV6-4 to TRBJ2-1; D call uncertain. The CDR3 covers 11 residues. Deletions cut 10 bases from V and 6 bases from J, with 10 bases between. Germline V gene data show CDR1 as MRHNA and CDR2 as SNTAGT. The CDR3 loop is CATKSINEQFF. CDR3 nucleotide sequence: TGTGCCACAAAAAGTATCAATGAGCAGTTCTTC.

The V call is TRBV19, the J call TRBJ2-5; 9 nucleotides agree with TRBD2. The CDR3 consists of 15 residues. After removal of 2 bases from V and 5 bases from J, the junction contained 6 bases not matched to a gene. In germline, CDR1 is LNHDA, CDR2 SQIVND (reference sequence). The CDR3, as DNA: TGTGCCAGTAGTATATGGTCTAGCGGGGAGGAGACCCAGTACTTC. Protein: CASSIWSSGEETQYF.

This chain uses TRBV27 with TRBJ1-1, with TRBD1 identical over 7 bases. The V gene end was trimmed by 4 bases and the J gene end by 7 bases; junction bases not matched to a gene: 9. The CDR3 has 14 amino acids. CDR1 and CDR2 from the germline V gene are MNHEY and SMNVEV (reference sequence). CDR3 sequence: CASSWTGPTNEAFF. CDR3 in DNA: TGTGCCAGCAGTTGGACAGGCCCTACTAATGAAGCTTTCTTT.

This chain joins TRBV7-8 and TRBJ2-7, with a weak D call TRBD1 (5 bases). Germline V lookup: CDR1 SGHVS, CDR2 FQNEAQ. The CDR3 extends over 15 amino acids. Trimming left V 1 base short and J 3 bases short, with 13 bases between. CDR3 loop: CASSLVQGRYYEQYF. For the CDR3, the DNA is TGTGCCAGCAGCTTAGTTCAGGGTCGGTACTACGAGCAGTACTTC.

The J gene is TRBJ2-7, the V gene TRBV21-1. TRBV21-1 is listed as a pseudogene. This CDR3 has 15 residues. CDR3 sequence: CASSKLGRLPDEQYF. In DNA, the CDR3 is TGTGCCAGCAGCAAATTGGGACGCCTCCCCGACGAGCAGTACTTC.

V is TRBV5-6 and J is TRBJ2-7, with TRBD2 matching 8 bases. This CDR3 region has 12 residues. CDR1 is SGHDT and CDR2 is YYEEEE in the germline V gene. The V and J ends lost 4 bases and 4 bases, in that order; junction bases with no gene match: 1. CDR3 protein: CASSRGGYEQYF. CDR3 coding DNA: TGTGCCAGCAGCCGCGGGGGGTACGAGCAGTACTTC.